This T cell receptor beta chain was captured in a study of blood T cells in healthy people across ages (dated by TCRdb to 2014 to 2015). With regard to the full study: In model experiments, template switching captured about one uniquely barcoded TCR beta cDNA molecule for every two T cells. For two donors (one aged 18 to 30 and one aged 80 or older), the study analyzed two additional independent replicas of 1 million unique cDNA reads from the same blood draw. To avoid experimental bias, donors of different ages were spread randomly across the sequencing lanes. Donors were grouped into four age groups: young (average approximately 16 years), middle-aged (39), aged (approximately 67) and long-lived (82). To track age-related changes in TCR beta repertoire diversity, the study relied on deep sequencing normalized with unique cDNA molecular identifiers. Points the paper makes about the study in general: Because the CMV infection status of the donors was unknown, age-related changes in expanded clonotypes may potentially have been confounded. There was a strong correlation between observed TCR beta diversity and the percentage of naive T cells measured by flow cytometry. Since profiling was done on bulk unsorted PBMCs, naive and antigen-experienced compartments could not be conclusively compared. As age increased, observed TCR beta diversity per million T cells dropped in a roughly linear way, and a significant reduction was already evident by age 40. Compared with the aged group, the long-lived group had more naive CD4+ T cells, fewer expanded clones and increased TCR diversity, suggesting age selection. Estimates of total diversity based on one million sequenced T cells were regarded as lower bounds and as underestimates.

Systemically healthy Caucasian individuals from Russia, 35 to 50 in total and aged roughly 6 to 100 years, were included as donors. About 10 milliliters of peripheral blood were collected from each donor into EDTA-treated Vacutainer tubes. Ficoll-Paque density-gradient centrifugation was used to isolate PBMCs, with at least 6.5 million obtained per sample. Trizol reagent was used to extract total RNA from the PBMCs, yielding at least 6 micrograms per sample. Naive CD45RAhigh/CD27high T cell percentages were measured by flow cytometry on a PBMC aliquot from every donor. Library prep was done by 5' RACE. The listed sequencing device is Illumina HiSeq 2500. A second PCR of about 7 to 12 cycles was performed with a sample-barcoded 5' primer and a J-beta primer mix. A unique molecular identifier was introduced onto each TCR beta cDNA molecule by a template-switch 5' adaptor carrying 12 random nucleotides. Each sample yielded at least 2.5 million CDR3-containing paired-end reads. All of the RNA was converted into first-strand cDNA using the Mint cDNA synthesis kit, with a TRBC-specific oligonucleotide serving as the primer. Following uracil-DNA glycosylase treatment, all cDNA underwent a first 18-cycle PCR with the universal primers M1SS and BC2_uni_R. The original methods were these. For normalization, 1 million high-quality reads were randomly selected from each sample, with every read carrying a distinct molecular identifier. Reads with shared molecular identifiers were discarded instead of being binned into consensus sequences. CDR3 identification, clonotype clustering and error correction used MiTCR with a Q25 quality threshold and the strictest error-elimination algorithm. A nonparametric unseen species model using Euler transformation provided a lower-bound estimate of total TCR beta diversity. TCRdb's own reprocessing of the public reads used fastp at Q25 and MiXCR and kept productive beta chains. Merged by CDR3 protein, the rows form single entries marked with the most common genes and DNA. The V and J calls were not made by the authors but by TCRdb's processing. The table for this sample lists just under 750,000 distinct CDR3 sequences; 22% of them were counted only once. Of the sample, roughly a fifth falls within the top ten clones.

There are 12 amino acids in the CDR3, from cysteine to phenylalanine inclusive. CDR3 DNA is the only sequence kept; it has 36 bases, read in frame from the first base. V lost 3 bases and J lost 4 bases; the stretch between them is 4 bases long. The germline V gene gives CDR1 as ENHRY and CDR2 as SYGVKD. Points on this clonotype: The antigen this receptor binds is unknown. No base qualities exist here, and no much larger clone lies one base off it.

In this chain, TRBV10-3 is recombined with TRBJ1-3, with the D gene not confidently named. Sequenced material: blood. This clonotype was obtained from a man in his 70s in good health. The nucleotide sequence is given as TGTGCCATCAGTGATCGGGGAAACACCATATATTTT. The resulting protein is CAISDRGNTIYF.